Given below is one T cell receptor (beta chain) in context. Trimming cost V 5 bases and J 5 bases; bases outside gene matches: 7. Germline V gene data show CDR1 as KGHDR and CDR2 as SFDVKD. The CDR3 consists of 16 residues. These data come from a study of blood T cell repertoires in COVID-19. As for the study in general: The United States, Italy and Spain were the sources of the acute and convalescent COVID-19 samples. PBMCs, B-cell-depleted T cells, or T cells were the source of the cDNA or gDNA that made up the material.

Per the original methods: Amplifying reference gene primers gave estimates of nucleated cell counts. Clones were read by immunoSEQ multiplex PCR, and TCRdb kept only the in-frame ones, dropping some. D and trimming come from the DNA, and the V and J calls and clone size come from that table. Among 250,000 to 350,000 clones listed, approximately 89% were seen once. Source material: peripheral blood. The V gene is TRBV24-1, the J gene TRBJ2-3, with 12 bases identical to TRBD2. This receptor was taken from a woman aged 25 to 39 who had recovered from COVID-19. In nucleotides, the CDR3 is TGTGCCACCAGTGGTCTAGCGGGGGGGCATATAGATACGCAGTATTTT. Amino acid sequence: CATSGLAGGHIDTQYF.